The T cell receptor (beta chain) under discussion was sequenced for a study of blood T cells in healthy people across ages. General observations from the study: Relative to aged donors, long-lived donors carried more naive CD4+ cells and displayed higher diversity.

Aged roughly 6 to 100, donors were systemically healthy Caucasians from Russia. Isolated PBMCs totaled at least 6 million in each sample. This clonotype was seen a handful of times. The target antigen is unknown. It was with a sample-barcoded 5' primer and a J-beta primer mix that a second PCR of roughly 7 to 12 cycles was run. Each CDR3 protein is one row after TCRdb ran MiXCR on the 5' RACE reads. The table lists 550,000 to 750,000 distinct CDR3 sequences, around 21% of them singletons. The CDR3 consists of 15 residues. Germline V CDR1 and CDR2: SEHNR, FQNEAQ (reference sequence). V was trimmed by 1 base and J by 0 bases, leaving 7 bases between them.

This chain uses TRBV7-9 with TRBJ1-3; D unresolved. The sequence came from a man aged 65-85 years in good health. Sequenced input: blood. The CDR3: CASSLDRISGNTIYF. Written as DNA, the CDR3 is TGTGCCAGCAGCTTAGATCGGATCTCTGGAAACACCATATATTTT.